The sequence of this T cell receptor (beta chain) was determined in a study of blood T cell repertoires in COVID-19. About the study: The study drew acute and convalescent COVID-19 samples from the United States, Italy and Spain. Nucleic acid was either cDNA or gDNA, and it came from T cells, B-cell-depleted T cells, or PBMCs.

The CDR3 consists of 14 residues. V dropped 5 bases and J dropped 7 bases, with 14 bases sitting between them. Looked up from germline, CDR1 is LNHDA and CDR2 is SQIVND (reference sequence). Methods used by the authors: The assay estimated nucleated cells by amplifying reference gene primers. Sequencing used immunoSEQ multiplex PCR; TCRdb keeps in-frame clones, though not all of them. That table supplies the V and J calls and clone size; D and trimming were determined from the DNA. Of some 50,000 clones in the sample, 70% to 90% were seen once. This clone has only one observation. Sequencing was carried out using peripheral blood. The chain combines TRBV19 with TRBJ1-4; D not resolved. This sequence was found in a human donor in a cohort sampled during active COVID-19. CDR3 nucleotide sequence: TGTGCCAGTAGTCCCGCGGGAGGGATTGAAAAACTGTTTTTT. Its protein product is CASSPAGGIEKLFF.